This TCR beta chain was documented in a study of T cell clusters in autoimmune cytopenias. Study as a whole: A median of 51,575 TRB reads per sample yielded a median roughly 2,000 distinct clonotypes.

The CDR3 runs 16 residues. CDR1 is PRHDT, CDR2 FYEKMQ, per germline (reference sequence). Study observations and caveats: TRB repertoire shifts in secondary cytopenia and chronic lymphocytic leukemia mostly reflected lymphoma, not autoimmunity. Comparing secondary cytopenia with chronic lymphocytic leukemia showed no cluster-lack signature, apparently masked by lymphoma repertoire. Compared with active autoimmune hepatitis patients, healthy donors showed 2.5 to 3-fold more exclusive TRB clusters.

One tube held mixed TRB-A and TRB-B primer pools for touch-down PCR. TCRdb processed the multiplex PCR reads again and assigns one entry to each CDR3 protein, with no DNA. This listing includes thousands of distinct CDR3 sequences. In terms of frequency, this clonotype is medium-sized. Its antigen remains unknown. Each sample's input was roughly 250 ng genomic DNA, some 34,000 genome equivalents. V usage is TRBV13 and J usage is TRBJ2-3; with no DNA, the TCRdb D assignment of TRBD2 cannot be verified. Sequencing used peripheral blood. This TCR came from a human donor with an autoimmune cytopenia or autoimmune hepatitis (not recorded which). CDR3 residues: CASSLRVEGGTDTQYF.